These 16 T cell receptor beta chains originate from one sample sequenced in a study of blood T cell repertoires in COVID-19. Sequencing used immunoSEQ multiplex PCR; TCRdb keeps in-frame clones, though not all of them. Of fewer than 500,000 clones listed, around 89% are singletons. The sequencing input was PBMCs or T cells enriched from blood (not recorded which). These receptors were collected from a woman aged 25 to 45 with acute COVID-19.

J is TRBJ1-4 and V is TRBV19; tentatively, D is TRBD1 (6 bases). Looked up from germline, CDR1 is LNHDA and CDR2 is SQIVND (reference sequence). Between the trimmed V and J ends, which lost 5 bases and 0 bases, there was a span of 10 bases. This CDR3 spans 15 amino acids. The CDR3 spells CASSAGAATNEKLFF. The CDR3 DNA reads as TGTGCCAGTAGTGCAGGGGCCGCAACTAATGAAAAACTGTTTTTT. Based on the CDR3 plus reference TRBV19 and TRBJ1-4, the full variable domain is DGGITQSPKYLFRKEGQNVTLSCEQNLNHDAMYWYRQDPGQGLRLIYYSQIVNDFQKGDIAEGYSVSREKKESFPLTVTSAQKNPTAFYLCASSAGAATNEKLFFGSGTQLSVL.

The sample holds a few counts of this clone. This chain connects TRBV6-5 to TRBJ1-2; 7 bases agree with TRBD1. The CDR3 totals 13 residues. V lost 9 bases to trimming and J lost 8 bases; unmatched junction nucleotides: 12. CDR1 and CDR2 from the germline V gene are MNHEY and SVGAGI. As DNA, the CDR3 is TGTGCCAGTCTACCAGCAGGGGGAGGCGGCTACACCTTC. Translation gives CASLPAGGGGYTF.

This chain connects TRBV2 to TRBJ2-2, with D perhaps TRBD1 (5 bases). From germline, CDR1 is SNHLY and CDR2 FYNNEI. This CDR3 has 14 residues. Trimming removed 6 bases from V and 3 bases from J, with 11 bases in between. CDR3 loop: CASRVFRDTGELFF. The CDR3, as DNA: TGTGCCAGCAGGGTTTTCAGGGACACCGGGGAGCTGTTTTTT.

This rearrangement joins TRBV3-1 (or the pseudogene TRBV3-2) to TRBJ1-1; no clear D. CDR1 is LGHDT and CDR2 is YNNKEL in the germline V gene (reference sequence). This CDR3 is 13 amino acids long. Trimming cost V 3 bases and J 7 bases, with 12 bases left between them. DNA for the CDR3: TGTGCCAGCAGCCAGAGCAAAGGCGGTGAAGCTTTCTTT. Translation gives CASSQSKGGEAFF.

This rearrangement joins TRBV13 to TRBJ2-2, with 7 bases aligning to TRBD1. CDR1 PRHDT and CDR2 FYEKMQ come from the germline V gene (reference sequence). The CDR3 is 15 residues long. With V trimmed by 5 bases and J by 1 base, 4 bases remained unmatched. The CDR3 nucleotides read TGTGCCAGCAGCCCCCGGACAGGGAACACCGGGGAGCTGTTTTTT. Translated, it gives CASSPRTGNTGELFF.

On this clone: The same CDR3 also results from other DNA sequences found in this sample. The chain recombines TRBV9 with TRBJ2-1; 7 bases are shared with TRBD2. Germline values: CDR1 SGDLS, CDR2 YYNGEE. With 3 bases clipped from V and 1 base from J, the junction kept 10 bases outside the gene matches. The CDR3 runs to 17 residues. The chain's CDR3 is CASSGGLTGGSYNEQFF. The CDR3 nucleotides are TGTGCCAGCAGCGGGGGACTTACGGGGGGTTCCTACAATGAGCAGTTCTTC.

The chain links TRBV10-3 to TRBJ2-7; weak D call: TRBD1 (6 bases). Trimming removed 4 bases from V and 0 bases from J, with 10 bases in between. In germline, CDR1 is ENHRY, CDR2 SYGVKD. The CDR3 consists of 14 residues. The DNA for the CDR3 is TGTGCCATCAGTGTTCAGGGGAGCTCCTACGAGCAGTACTTC. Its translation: CAISVQGSSYEQYF.

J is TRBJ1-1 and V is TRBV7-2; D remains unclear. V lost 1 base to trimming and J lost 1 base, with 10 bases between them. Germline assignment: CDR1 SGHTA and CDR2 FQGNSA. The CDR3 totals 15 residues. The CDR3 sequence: CASSLGASGNTEAFF. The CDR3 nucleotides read TGTGCCAGCAGCTTAGGAGCCTCAGGGAACACTGAAGCTTTCTTT.

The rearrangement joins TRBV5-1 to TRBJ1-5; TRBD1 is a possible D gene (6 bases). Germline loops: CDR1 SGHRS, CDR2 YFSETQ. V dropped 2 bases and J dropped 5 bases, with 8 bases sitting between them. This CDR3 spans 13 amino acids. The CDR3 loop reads CASSLGGYQPQHF. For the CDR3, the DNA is TGCGCCAGCAGCTTAGGGGGATATCAGCCCCAGCATTTT.

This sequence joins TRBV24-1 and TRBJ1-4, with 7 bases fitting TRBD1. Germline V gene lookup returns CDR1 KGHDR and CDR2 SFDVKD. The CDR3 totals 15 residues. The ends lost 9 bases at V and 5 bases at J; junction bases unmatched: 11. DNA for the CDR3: TGTGCCACCTCCCCCGGAGACAGGGACAATGAAAAACTGTTTTTT. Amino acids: CATSPGDRDNEKLFF.

The CDR3 here is CSVSPFSVHEQFF. The CDR3 DNA follows: TGCAGCGTTTCCCCGTTTAGCGTCCATGAGCAGTTCTTC. The chain employs TRBV29-1 and TRBJ2-1; TRBD2 is a possible D gene (5 bases). CDR3 length equals 13 residues. The germline CDR1 and CDR2 sequences are SQVTM and ANQGSEA. Trimming took 5 bases from V and 8 from J, leaving 16 bases between them.

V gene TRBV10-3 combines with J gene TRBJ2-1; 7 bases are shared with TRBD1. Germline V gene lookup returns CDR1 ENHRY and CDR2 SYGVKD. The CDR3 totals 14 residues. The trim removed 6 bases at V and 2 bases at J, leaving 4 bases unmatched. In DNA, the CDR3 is TGTGCCATCAGCCCGGGACAGCCCTACAATGAGCAGTTCTTC. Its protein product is CAISPGQPYNEQFF.

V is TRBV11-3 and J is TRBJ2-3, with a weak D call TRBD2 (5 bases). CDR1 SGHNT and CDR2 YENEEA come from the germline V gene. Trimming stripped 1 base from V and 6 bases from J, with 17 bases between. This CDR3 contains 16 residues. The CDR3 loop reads CASSLGVASRRDTQYF. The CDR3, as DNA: TGTGCCAGCAGCTTAGGGGTCGCTAGTAGGAGGGATACGCAGTATTTT.

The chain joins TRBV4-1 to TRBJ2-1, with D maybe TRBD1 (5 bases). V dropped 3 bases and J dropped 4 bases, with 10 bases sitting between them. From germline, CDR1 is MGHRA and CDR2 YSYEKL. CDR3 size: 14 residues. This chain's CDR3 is CASSHPDRYNEQFF. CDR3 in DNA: TGCGCCAGCAGCCATCCCGACAGATACAATGAGCAGTTCTTC.

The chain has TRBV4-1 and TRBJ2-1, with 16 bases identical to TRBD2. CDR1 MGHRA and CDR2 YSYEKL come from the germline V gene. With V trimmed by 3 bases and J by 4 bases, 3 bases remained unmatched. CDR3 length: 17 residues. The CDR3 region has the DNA TGCGCCAGCAGCCATGGGACTAGCGGGGGGGTATACAATGAGCAGTTCTTC. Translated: CASSHGTSGGVYNEQFF.

Here the CDR3 reads CAWSVPRGADIQYF. The CDR3 DNA reads TGTGCCTGGAGTGTACCACGGGGGGCTGACATTCAGTACTTC. The chain carries TRBV30 and TRBJ2-4; maybe TRBD2 (7 bases). The ends were cut back, 0 bases at V and 8 bases at J, with 14 bases in the middle. The CDR3 runs to 14 residues. CDR1 is GTSNPN and CDR2 is SVGIG in the germline V gene (reference sequence). The variable domain in full, completed from reference TRBV30 and TRBJ2-4, reads SQTIHQWPATLVQPVGSPLSLECTVEGTSNPNLYWYRQAAGRGLQLLFYSVGIGQISSEVPQNLSASRPQDRQFILSSKKLLLSDSGFYLCAWSVPRGADIQYFGAGTRLSVL.